The 7 T cell receptor beta chains below come from one sample, sequenced in a study of cytomegalovirus exposure and HLA in healthy donors. The PCR was carried out with 60 Vbeta primers and 13 Jbeta primers. Sequencing used immunoSEQ multiplex PCR; TCRdb keeps in-frame clones, though not all of them. The sample includes under 150,000 clones, around 78% of them seen just once. Sequencing was carried out using PBMCs. The receptors here all came from a woman aged 40 to 50 in good health and CMV-seropositive.

CDR3 residues: CSVGTLELVTQETQYF. The CDR3 bases are TGCAGCGTTGGGACACTGGAACTCGTAACACAAGAGACCCAGTACTTC. The rearrangement links TRBV29-1 to TRBJ2-5; D is possibly TRBD1 (5 bases). Trimming removed 4 bases from V and 2 bases from J, with 20 bases in between. This CDR3 region has 16 residues. CDR1 is SQVTM, CDR2 ANQGSEA, per germline.

A note on this clone: Different DNA sequences within this sample yield the same CDR3. The chain joins TRBV13 to TRBJ2-7; 11 bases are a match to TRBD2. Germline CDR1 PRHDT, CDR2 FYEKMQ (reference sequence). The CDR3 has 15 amino acids. With V trimmed by 5 bases and J by 4 bases, 7 bases remained unmatched. In DNA, the CDR3 is TGTGCCAGCAGCCCGGGACTAGCGGAGATTTACGAGCAGTACTTC. Amino acid sequence: CASSPGLAEIYEQYF. Supplemented by reference TRBV13 and TRBJ2-7, the full variable domain reads AAGVIQSPRHLIKEKRETATLKCYPIPRHDTVYWYQQGPGQDPQFLISFYEKMQSDKGSIPDRFSAQQFSDYHSELNMSSLELGDSALYFCASSPGLAEIYEQYFGPGTRLTVT.

The chain is built from TRBV27 and TRBJ2-2; the D is unclear. The CDR3 is 14 residues long. V dropped 6 bases and J dropped 3 bases, with 11 bases sitting between them. Germline values: CDR1 MNHEY, CDR2 SMNVEV (reference sequence). CDR3 in DNA: TGTGCCAGCAGACGAGACTCTTACACCGGGGAGCTGTTTTTT. Amino acids: CASRRDSYTGELFF.

V gene TRBV2 combines with J gene TRBJ1-5; 7 positions match TRBD1. V gave up 5 bases and J gave up 4 bases; unmatched junction bases: 2. The CDR3 runs 13 residues. Germline CDR1 SNHLY, CDR2 FYNNEI. The CDR3 nucleotides read TGTGCCAGCAGTCGGGGACAGAATCAGCCCCAGCATTTT. It specifies CASSRGQNQPQHF.

The chain uses TRBV7-9 and TRBJ2-3; 9 bases fit TRBD2. V was clipped by 2 bases and J by 2 bases; unmatched bases: 11. Germline CDR1 and CDR2: SEHNR and FQNEAQ (reference sequence). This CDR3 contains 18 residues. The CDR3 region has the DNA TGTGCCAGCAGCTTACCCATCCGACTAGCGGCTTTCACAGATACGCAGTATTTT. This translates into CASSLPIRLAAFTDTQYF.

J is TRBJ2-1 and V is TRBV5-1; the D gene is possibly TRBD1 (5 bases). The CDR3 contains 16 residues. The V gene's germline CDR1 is SGHRS and CDR2 YFSETQ. Trimming stripped 0 bases from V and 3 bases from J, with 13 bases between. The CDR3: CASSLGLGRGYNEQFF. CDR3 nucleotide sequence: TGCGCCAGCAGCTTGGGACTCGGAAGGGGCTACAATGAGCAGTTCTTC. The full variable domain, in which reference TRBV5-1 and TRBJ2-1 provide the parts outside the CDR3, is KAGVTQTPRYLIKTRGQQVTLSCSPISGHRSVSWYQQTPGQGLQFLFEYFSETQRNKGNFPGRFSGRQFSNSRSEMNVSTLELGDSALYLCASSLGLGRGYNEQFFGPGTRLTVL.

The V and J genes are TRBV10-1 and TRBJ2-4, with TRBD2 matching over 8 bases. V shed 4 bases and J 2 bases; nucleotides not matched to a gene: 4. The germline gives CDR1 WNHNN, CDR2 SYGVQD (reference sequence). This CDR3 contains 15 residues. The CDR3 is CASSGAGVPKNIQYF. CDR3 nucleotides: TGCGCCAGCAGTGGAGCGGGGGTGCCCAAAAACATTCAGTACTTC.